Here is one TCR beta chain with its context. Its antigen is unknown. Base qualities are not recorded, but no much larger clone differs from it by a single base. The collaborating institutions used their own protocols to collect whole blood in K2EDTA tubes. For TCRbeta analysis, collaborators shipped samples as frozen whole blood, isolated PBMCs, or DNA extracted from either of those sample types. Counted from cysteine to phenylalanine, this CDR3 has 15 amino acids. Kept here is only the CDR3 DNA, which spans 45 bases and is read in frame from base 1. For CDR1 and CDR2, the germline V gene lists SGHTA and FQGNSA. V loses 5 bases, J loses 7 bases, and the germline ends lie 20 bases apart. These data are taken from a study of blood T cell repertoires in COVID-19 (dated by TCRdb to 2020 to 2022). Regarding the study in general: Samples covering the acute and convalescent phases of COVID-19 were provided by collaborators in the United States, Italy and Spain. The material from the prospective study consisted of cDNA or gDNA derived from T cells, B-cell-depleted T cells, or PBMCs. Deeply sampled blood TCRbeta repertoires from subjects exposed to, actively infected with, or recovered from COVID-19 were included in the dataset. A freely available public database, intended as a resource for researchers studying the immune response to SARS-CoV-2, is where the repertoires were released. Samples were obtained from the ongoing ImmuneRACE study (first 160 participants) and from roughly 1,300 subjects provided by 6 global collaborators. Sample metadata almost always included a de-identified subject ID, COVID-19 status, age in years and sex. Where HLA class I and class II types were available, the types were taken from metadata supplied by the sample provider, not from assay-based typing.

TCRbeta CDR3 regions were amplified from genomic DNA using the immunoSEQ Assay, a bias-controlled multiplex PCR. The original methods were these. The number of nucleated cells in each sample was estimated by amplification of reference gene primers within the assay. To quantify the absolute abundance of each unique TCRbeta CDR3 rearrangement, sequence reads were collapsed and filtered. Productive Simpson clonality was computed per sample as the square root of Simpson's diversity index over productive rearrangements. Sourced from immuneACCESS, this table was stored by TCRdb with only in-frame sequences that have V and J called. A share of the clones is absent; for the studies checked, an unresolved V gene accounts for under half, and the remainder has no known explanation. That table is the source of V, J and clone size, and D and trimming were worked out from the DNA. The sample contains about 33,000 clones, roughly 90% of them found a single time. 10% to 15% of the sample belongs to the ten largest clones.

Here is what the overall study found, with its caveats: The amount of clinical and demographic metadata varied by source and participant and was provided uncurated.

The rearrangement combines TRBV7-2 with TRBJ2-5, with TRBD2 tentatively as D gene (6 bases match). This clonotype was obtained from a human donor in a cohort sampled during active COVID-19. Sequencing was performed on peripheral blood. The nucleotides read TGTGCCAGCAGCGCCGGGACGGGAGCTGCCGGGACCCAGTACTTC. This sequence encodes CASSAGTGAAGTQYF.